A single sample gave rise to the 30 T cell receptor beta chains below, sequenced in a study of T cell responses to AZD1222 COVID-19 vaccine. TCRdb's table, derived via immunoSEQ multiplex PCR, lists solely in-frame clones and lacks some. The top ten hold 3.7% of the sample, which has about 95,000 clones, around 90% seen once. This specimen consisted of peripheral blood, obtained on day 0 of AZD1222 vaccination. The receptor source for this set is an adult in good health.

This chain uses TRBV5-1 with TRBJ1-2; the match to TRBD1 covers 8 bases. The CDR3 loop spans 14 amino acids. Germline CDR1 is SGHRS and CDR2 is YFSETQ. J lost 2 bases, V lost 4 bases, and 4 bases had no gene match. The CDR3 region is CASSPGQGNYGYTF. The CDR3 DNA follows: TGCGCCAGCAGCCCAGGACAGGGAAACTATGGCTACACCTTC.

This chain links TRBV9 with TRBJ1-5, with no clear D. V lost 4 bases to trimming and J lost 6 bases, with 11 bases between them. The length of the CDR3 is 13 residues. Germline lookup yields CDR1 SGDLS and CDR2 YYNGEE. Here the CDR3 reads CASSYEPGQPQHF. The CDR3 region has the DNA TGTGCCAGCAGCTATGAACCGGGTCAGCCCCAGCATTTT.

The chain joins TRBV28 to TRBJ1-3, with D perhaps TRBD1 (6 bases). The CDR3 loop spans 14 amino acids. V dropped 6 bases and J dropped 4 bases, with 13 bases sitting between them. The V gene's germline CDR1 is MDHEN and CDR2 SYDVKM. The CDR3 sequence is CASSRGGSGNTIYF. CDR3 DNA: TGTGCCAGCAGCCGAGGGGGAAGCGGAAACACCATATATTTT.

The table lists this clone with a few counts. The chain employs TRBV9 and TRBJ2-1; unclear D gene. CDR1 is SGDLS and CDR2 is YYNGEE in the germline V gene. The ends were cut back, 1 base at V and 4 bases at J, with 6 bases in the middle. CDR3 size: 13 residues. This CDR3 reads CASSVTDYNEQFF. CDR3 bases: TGTGCCAGCAGCGTAACGGATTACAATGAGCAGTTCTTC.

This rearrangement joins TRBV7-2 to TRBJ1-5; TRBD1 matches at 9 bases. The V gene's germline CDR1 is SGHTA and CDR2 FQGNSA. J lost 11 bases, V lost 5 bases, and 13 bases had no gene match. The CDR3 contains 15 residues. The CDR3 DNA is TGTGCCAGCAGCAACTCCCGGGAAGGGACAGGGTCCCAGCATTTT. As protein: CASSNSREGTGSQHF.

This rearrangement joins TRBV5-5 to TRBJ1-4; TRBD1 matches 9 bases. There are 15 residues in the CDR3. V dropped 4 bases and J dropped 4; count of bases not matched to a gene: 5. Germline V gene lookup returns CDR1 SGHKS and CDR2 YYEKEE (reference sequence). The CDR3 sequence: CASSTGTGFNEKLFF. The DNA of the CDR3 is TGTGCCAGCAGCACCGGGACAGGGTTTAATGAAAAACTGTTTTTT.

This chain links TRBV13 with TRBJ1-1; D not resolved. The CDR3 runs 12 residues. Germline V gene sequence: CDR1 PRHDT, CDR2 FYEKMQ (reference sequence). V was cut by 4 bases and J by 5 bases, with 8 bases left in between. This CDR3 is CASSSAGTEAFF. For the CDR3, the DNA is TGTGCCAGCAGCTCCGCGGGTACTGAAGCTTTCTTT.

V and J are TRBV3-1 (or the pseudogene TRBV3-2) and TRBJ1-3; D gene ambiguous. Germline V gives CDR1 LGHDT, CDR2 YNNKEL (reference sequence). The length of the CDR3 is 13 residues. V lost 1 base and J lost 4, with 5 bases in between. The CDR3 loop reads CASSQAVGNTIYF. The CDR3 DNA is TGTGCCAGCAGCCAAGCGGTGGGAAACACCATATATTTT.

V gene TRBV6-5 combines with J gene TRBJ2-7, with 8 positions matching TRBD2. The germline V gene has CDR1 MNHEY and CDR2 SVGAGI. This CDR3 is 12 amino acids long. V was clipped by 6 bases and J by 5 bases; unmatched bases: 3. The CDR3 is CASRWTSNEQYF. The CDR3 DNA reads TGTGCCAGCAGATGGACTAGCAACGAGCAGTACTTC.

The chain employs TRBV9 and TRBJ1-2; perhaps TRBD1 as D (6 bases). Trimming removed 0 bases from V and 4 bases from J, with 7 bases in between. Germline V gives CDR1 SGDLS, CDR2 YYNGEE. The CDR3 extends over 13 amino acids. The CDR3 sequence: CASSVGRGYGYTF. The CDR3 DNA follows: TGTGCCAGCAGCGTAGGCAGGGGCTATGGCTACACCTTC.

The chain recombines TRBV6-5 with TRBJ2-7, with D possibly TRBD1 on 6 matching bases. The CDR3 has 13 residues. Germline CDR1 and CDR2: MNHEY and SVGAGI. The V and J ends lost 4 bases and 3 bases respectively, with 10 bases between them. The CDR3 coding sequence is TGTGCCAGCAGTTTAATACAGGGCTACGAGCAGTACTTC. Translating gives CASSLIQGYEQYF.

This chain joins TRBV5-1 and TRBJ2-7; D perhaps matches TRBD2 (6 bases). This CDR3 comprises 14 residues. V was clipped by 1 base and J by 2 bases, with 10 bases between them. Germline CDR1 SGHRS, CDR2 YFSETQ. CDR3 DNA: TGCGCCAGCAGCTTGACGGGGGACCCCTACGAGCAGTACTTC. Protein: CASSLTGDPYEQYF.

CDR3 in amino acids: CASSTTGGPYEQFF. For the CDR3, the DNA is TGTGCCAGCAGCACTACCGGGGGGCCCTATGAGCAGTTCTTC. The chain carries TRBV7-2 and TRBJ2-1; D may be TRBD2 (7 bases). With 5 bases removed from V and 8 bases from J, the gap between germline ends came to 16 bases. The CDR3 is made up of 14 amino acids. In germline, CDR1 is SGHTA, CDR2 FQGNSA.

J is TRBJ1-1 and V is TRBV6-5, with a tentative D call TRBD1 (5 bases). The CDR3 is made up of 13 amino acids. Germline CDR1 MNHEY, CDR2 SVGAGI. The V gene lost 8 bases and the J gene lost 9 bases, with 19 bases spanning the gap. The CDR3 sequence: CASQDLTGAKAFF. CDR3 bases: TGTGCCAGCCAGGACCTAACCGGGGCTAAAGCTTTCTTT.

The gene calls are TRBV5-1 and TRBJ2-2; 8 bases fit TRBD1. The CDR3 extends over 16 amino acids. The junction had 7 bases not matched to a gene; V was cut back by 6 bases and J by 0 bases. Germline assignment: CDR1 SGHRS and CDR2 YFSETQ. In DNA form, the CDR3 reads TGCGCCAGCACCAGTAGGACAGGGTCGAACACCGGGGAGCTGTTTTTT. Protein product: CASTSRTGSNTGELFF. Supplemented by reference TRBV5-1 and TRBJ2-2, the full variable domain reads KAGVTQTPRYLIKTRGQQVTLSCSPISGHRSVSWYQQTPGQGLQFLFEYFSETQRNKGNFPGRFSGRQFSNSRSEMNVSTLELGDSALYLCASTSRTGSNTGELFFGEGSRLTVL.

The chain joins TRBV29-1 to TRBJ2-5; D perhaps matches TRBD2 (7 bases). The CDR3 runs 15 residues. Trimming took off 0 bases at V and 4 bases at J, with 15 bases between the two ends. Germline V gene sequence: CDR1 SQVTM, CDR2 ANQGSEA. CDR3 residues: CSVEERGGGGETQYF. The DNA of the CDR3 is TGCAGCGTTGAAGAGCGAGGGGGGGGAGGAGAGACCCAGTACTTC.

The V call is TRBV7-2, the J call TRBJ2-2, with 9 nucleotides matching TRBD2. The CDR3 is made up of 16 amino acids. Looked up from germline, CDR1 is SGHTA and CDR2 is FQGNSA. The V gene end was trimmed by 3 bases and the J gene end by 1 base; junction bases not matched to a gene: 3. The CDR3 DNA follows: TGTGCCAGCAGCTTTAGACTAGCGGAGAACACCGGGGAGCTGTTTTTT. Amino acid sequence: CASSFRLAENTGELFF.

The chain joins TRBV4-3 to TRBJ2-4; D gene uncertain. The CDR3 extends over 18 amino acids. CDR1 is LGHNA and CDR2 is YSLEER in the germline V gene. Trimming cost V 4 bases and J 0 bases, with 19 bases left between them. CDR3 sequence: CASSPDRPLLLAKNIQYF. The CDR3, as DNA: TGCGCCAGCAGCCCGGACCGACCTCTTTTACTAGCCAAAAACATTCAGTACTTC.

Here the CDR3 DNA reads TGTGCCAGCCGGGTTAACGGGGGCAATCAGCCCCAGCATTTT. Its translation: CASRVNGGNQPQHF. The V gene is TRBV19, the J gene TRBJ1-5; no clear D gene. Germline loops: CDR1 LNHDA, CDR2 SQIVND (reference sequence). The V end was cut by 9 bases, the J end by 2 bases, with 14 bases between. This CDR3 has 14 amino acids.

In DNA, the CDR3 is TGTGCAAGTCGCCCCGAGTCGAGAAACTATAATTCACCCCTCCACTTT. Protein product: CASRPESRNYNSPLHF. This sequence joins TRBV12-2 and TRBJ1-6. TRBV12-2 is assigned pseudogene status. The CDR3 has 16 residues.

The gene calls are TRBV5-1 and TRBJ1-2; D is perhaps TRBD1 (6 bases). Germline V gene lookup returns CDR1 SGHRS and CDR2 YFSETQ. Between the trimmed V and J ends, which lost 2 bases and 6 bases, there was a span of 17 bases. The CDR3 runs to 15 residues. The CDR3 protein is CASSFATGFVDGYTF. For the CDR3, the DNA is TGCGCCAGCAGCTTCGCGACAGGTTTTGTGGATGGCTACACCTTC.

This clone was seen once. Other DNA sequences in this sample translate to the same CDR3. CDR3 nucleotides: TGTGCCAGCAGCTCCTCTAACACCGGGGAGCTGTTTTTT. Residues: CASSSSNTGELFF. This sequence joins TRBV6-6 and TRBJ2-2; D remains ambiguous. The V end was cut by 6 bases, the J end by 2 bases, with 7 bases between. The CDR3 totals 13 residues. Germline V CDR1 and CDR2: MNHNY, SVGAGI (reference sequence).

V usage is TRBV7-3 and J usage is TRBJ2-5; 11 bases line up with TRBD2. The V segment lost 2 bases and the J segment 3 bases; nucleotides outside the gene matches: 5. The CDR3 is 16 amino acids. The germline V gene encodes CDR1 SGHTA and CDR2 FQGTGA. CDR3: CASSLGSSGGEETQYF. DNA of the CDR3: TGTGCCAGCAGCTTAGGGAGTAGCGGGGGGGAAGAGACCCAGTACTTC.

The CDR3 is CASSLVGGGYTF. In DNA, the CDR3 is TGTGCCAGCAGCTTAGTCGGTGGCGGCTACACCTTC. The rearrangement joins TRBV7-8 to TRBJ1-2; D unclear. The CDR3 loop spans 12 amino acids. V dropped 1 base and J dropped 8 bases, with 8 bases sitting between them. Germline V gene lookup returns CDR1 SGHVS and CDR2 FQNEAQ.

This chain uses TRBV5-1 with TRBJ2-2; D unresolved. The CDR3 loop spans 14 amino acids. Trimming stripped 0 bases from V and 2 bases from J, with 5 bases between. Germline-derived CDR1 and CDR2 are SGHRS and YFSETQ. This CDR3 reads CASSLEHNTGELFF. Written as DNA, the CDR3 is TGCGCCAGCAGCTTGGAGCACAACACCGGGGAGCTGTTTTTT.

CDR3 coding DNA: TGTGCCACCAGCAGAGATAACTTCGGGAATTCACCCCTCCACTTT. This encodes CATSRDNFGNSPLHF. This rearrangement joins TRBV15 to TRBJ1-6; D is undetermined. This CDR3 contains 15 residues. Trimming cost V 0 bases and J 7 bases, with 10 bases left between them. Per the germline V gene, CDR1 is LNHNV and CDR2 is YYDKDF (reference sequence).

The chain couples TRBV7-9 to TRBJ1-6; TRBD1 is a possible D gene (5 bases). The CDR3 loop spans 17 amino acids. The germline CDR1 and CDR2 sequences are SEHNR and FQNEAQ (reference sequence). Trimming removed 10 bases from V and 6 bases from J, with 25 bases in between. The CDR3, as DNA: TGTGCCACATACCGGGACCGAGTTACTCTTTTTAATTCACCCCTCCACTTT. Translation: CATYRDRVTLFNSPLHF.

This clone was seen more than once but under ten times. One junction end does not reproduce the germline sequence, and a read error may be involved. The V and J genes are TRBV7-7 and TRBJ1-1, with unresolved D. The CDR3 runs 13 residues. Germline assignment: CDR1 SSHAT and CDR2 FNYEAQ (reference sequence). This CDR3 reads CASSASGDTEAFF. The DNA of the CDR3 is TGTGCTAGCAGTGCGTCTGGGGACACTGAAGCTTTCTTT.

This clone was seen a few times. V and J are TRBV2 and TRBJ2-2; D possibly matches TRBD1 or TRBD2 (6 bases each). The CDR3 totals 14 residues. Germline CDR1 SNHLY, CDR2 FYNNEI. V gave up 3 bases and J gave up 7 bases, with 12 bases separating them. The CDR3 DNA is TGTGCCAGCAGTGAGTACAGGGAGGACGGGGAGCTGTTTTTT. This codes for CASSEYREDGELFF.

This clone was seen more than once but under ten times. V and J are TRBV15 and TRBJ2-3; perhaps TRBD1 as D (5 bases). V gave up 0 bases and J gave up 2 bases, with 9 bases separating them. Looked up from germline, CDR1 is LNHNV and CDR2 is YYDKDF (reference sequence). The CDR3 totals 15 residues. The CDR3 reads CATSRDGATTDTQYF. In DNA, the CDR3 is TGTGCCACCAGCAGAGATGGGGCTACCACAGATACGCAGTATTTT. The complete variable domain, with remaining parts taken from reference TRBV15 and TRBJ2-3, reads DAMVIQNPRYQVTQFGKPVTLSCSQTLNHNVMYWYQQKSSQAPKLLFHYYDKDFNNEADTPDNFQSRRPNTSFCFLDIRSPGLGDTAMYLCATSRDGATTDTQYFGPGTRLTVL.